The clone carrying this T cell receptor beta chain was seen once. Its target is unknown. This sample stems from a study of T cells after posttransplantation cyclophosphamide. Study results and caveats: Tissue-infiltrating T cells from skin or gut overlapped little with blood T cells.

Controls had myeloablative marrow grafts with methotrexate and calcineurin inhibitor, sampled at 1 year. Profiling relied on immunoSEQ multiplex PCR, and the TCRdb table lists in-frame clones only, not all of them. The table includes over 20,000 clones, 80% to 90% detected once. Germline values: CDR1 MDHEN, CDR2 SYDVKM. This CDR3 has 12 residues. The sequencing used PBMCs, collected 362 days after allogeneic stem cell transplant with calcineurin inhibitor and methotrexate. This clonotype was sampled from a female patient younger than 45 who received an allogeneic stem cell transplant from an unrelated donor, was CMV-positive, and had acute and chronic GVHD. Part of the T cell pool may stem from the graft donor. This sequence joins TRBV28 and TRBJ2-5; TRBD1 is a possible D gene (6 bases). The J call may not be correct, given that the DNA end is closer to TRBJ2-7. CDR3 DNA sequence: TGTGCCGTATCACAGGGTAAAGGCGAGCAGTACTTC. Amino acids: CAVSQGKGEQYF.